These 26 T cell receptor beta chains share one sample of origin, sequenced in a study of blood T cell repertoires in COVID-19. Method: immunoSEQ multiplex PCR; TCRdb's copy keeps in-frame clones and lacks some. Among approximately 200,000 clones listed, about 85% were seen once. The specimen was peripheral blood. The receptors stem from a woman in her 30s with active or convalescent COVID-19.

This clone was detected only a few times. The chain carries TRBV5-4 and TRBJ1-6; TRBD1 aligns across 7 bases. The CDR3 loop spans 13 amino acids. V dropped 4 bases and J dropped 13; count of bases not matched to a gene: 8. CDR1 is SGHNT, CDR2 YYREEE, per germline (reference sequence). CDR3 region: CASSRDSQRPLHF. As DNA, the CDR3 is TGTGCCAGCAGCAGGGACAGCCAGCGGCCCCTCCACTTT.

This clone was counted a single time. The CDR3 DNA reads as TGCAGCGTCCTTAAGACAGGAACTTACACTGAAGCTTTCTTT. Translating it yields CSVLKTGTYTEAFF. The chain uses TRBV29-1 and TRBJ1-1; a possible D gene is TRBD1 (6 bases). Germline V gene sequence: CDR1 SQVTM, CDR2 ANQGSEA. This CDR3 comprises 14 residues. Trimming took off 6 bases at V and 3 bases at J, with 17 bases between the two ends.

The CDR3 loop reads CASRPSSGGVTGELFF. CDR3 nucleotides: TGCGCCAGCAGGCCTTCTAGCGGGGGAGTTACTGGGGAGCTGTTTTTT. V usage is TRBV5-1 and J usage is TRBJ2-2; 10 bases map to TRBD2. V was clipped by 5 bases and J by 8 bases; unmatched bases: 12. The CDR3 runs to 16 residues. Germline CDR1 SGHRS, CDR2 YFSETQ.

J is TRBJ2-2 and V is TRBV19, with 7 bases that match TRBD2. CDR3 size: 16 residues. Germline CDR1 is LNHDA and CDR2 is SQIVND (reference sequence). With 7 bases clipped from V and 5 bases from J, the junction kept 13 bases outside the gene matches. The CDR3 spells CASTRRGRAGTGELFF. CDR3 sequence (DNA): TGTGCCAGTACCCGCCGGGGGAGGGCGGGTACCGGGGAGCTGTTTTTT. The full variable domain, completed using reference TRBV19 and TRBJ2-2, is DGGITQSPKYLFRKEGQNVTLSCEQNLNHDAMYWYRQDPGQGLRLIYYSQIVNDFQKGDIAEGYSVSREKKESFPLTVTSAQKNPTAFYLCASTRRGRAGTGELFFGEGSRLTVL.

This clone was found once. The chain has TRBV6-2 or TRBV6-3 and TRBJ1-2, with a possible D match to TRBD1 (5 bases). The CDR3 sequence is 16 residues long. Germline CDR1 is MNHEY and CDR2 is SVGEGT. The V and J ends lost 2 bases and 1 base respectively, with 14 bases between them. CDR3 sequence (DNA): TGTGCCAGCAGTTACAGGGGATCGGCGATTAACTATGGCTACACCTTC. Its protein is CASSYRGSAINYGYTF.

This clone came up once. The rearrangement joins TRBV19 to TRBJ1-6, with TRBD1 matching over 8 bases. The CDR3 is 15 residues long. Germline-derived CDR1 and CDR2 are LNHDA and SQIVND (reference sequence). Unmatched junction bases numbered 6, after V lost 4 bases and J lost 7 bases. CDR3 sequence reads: CASSTQQGENSPLHF. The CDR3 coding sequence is TGTGCCAGTAGTACCCAACAGGGGGAAAATTCACCCCTCCACTTT. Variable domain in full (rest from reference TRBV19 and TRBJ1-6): DGGITQSPKYLFRKEGQNVTLSCEQNLNHDAMYWYRQDPGQGLRLIYYSQIVNDFQKGDIAEGYSVSREKKESFPLTVTSAQKNPTAFYLCASSTQQGENSPLHFGNGTRLTVT.

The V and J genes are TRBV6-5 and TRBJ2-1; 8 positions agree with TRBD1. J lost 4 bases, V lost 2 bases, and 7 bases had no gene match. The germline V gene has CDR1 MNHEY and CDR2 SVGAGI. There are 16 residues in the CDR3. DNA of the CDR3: TGTGCCAGCAGTTACGGAACCAGGGGGCAATACAATGAGCAGTTCTTC. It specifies CASSYGTRGQYNEQFF.

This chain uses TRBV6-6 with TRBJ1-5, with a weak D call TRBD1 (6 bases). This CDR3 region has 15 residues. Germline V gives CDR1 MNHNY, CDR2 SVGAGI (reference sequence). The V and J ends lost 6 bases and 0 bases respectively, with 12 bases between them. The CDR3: CASSLRDTSNQPQHF. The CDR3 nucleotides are TGTGCCAGCAGCCTCCGGGACACTAGCAATCAGCCCCAGCATTTT.

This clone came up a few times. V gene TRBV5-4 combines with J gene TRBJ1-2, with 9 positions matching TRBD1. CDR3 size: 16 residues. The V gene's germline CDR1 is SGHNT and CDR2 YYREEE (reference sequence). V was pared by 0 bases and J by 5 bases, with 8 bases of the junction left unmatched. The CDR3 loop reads CASSLAGRTGVYGYTF. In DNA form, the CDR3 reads TGTGCCAGCAGCTTGGCCGGCCGGACAGGGGTATATGGCTACACCTTC.

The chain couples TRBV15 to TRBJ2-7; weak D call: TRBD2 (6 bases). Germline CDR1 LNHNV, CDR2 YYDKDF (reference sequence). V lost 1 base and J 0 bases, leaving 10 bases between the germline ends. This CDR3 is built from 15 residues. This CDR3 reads CATSRGRESSYEQYF. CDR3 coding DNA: TGTGCCACCAGCAGAGGACGGGAGAGCTCCTACGAGCAGTACTTC.

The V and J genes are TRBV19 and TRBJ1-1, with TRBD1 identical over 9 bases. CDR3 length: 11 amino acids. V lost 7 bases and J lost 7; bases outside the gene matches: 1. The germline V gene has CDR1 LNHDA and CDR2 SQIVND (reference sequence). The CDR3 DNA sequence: TGTGCCAGTATGGGACAGGGTGAAGCTTTCTTT. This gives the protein CASMGQGEAFF.

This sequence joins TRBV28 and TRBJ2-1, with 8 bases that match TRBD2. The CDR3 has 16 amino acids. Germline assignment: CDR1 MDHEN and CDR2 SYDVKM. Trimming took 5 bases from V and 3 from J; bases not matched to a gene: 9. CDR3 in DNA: TGTGCCAGCAGTCTGGCAGCGGGAGCCCTCTACAATGAGCAGTTCTTC. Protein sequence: CASSLAAGALYNEQFF.

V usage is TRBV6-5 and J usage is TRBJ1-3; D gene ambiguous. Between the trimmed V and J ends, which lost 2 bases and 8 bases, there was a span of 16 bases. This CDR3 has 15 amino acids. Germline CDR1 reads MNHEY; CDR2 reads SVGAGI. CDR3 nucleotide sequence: TGTGCCAGCAGTTACCAGATGTCCCAGTTGGACACCATATATTTT. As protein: CASSYQMSQLDTIYF.

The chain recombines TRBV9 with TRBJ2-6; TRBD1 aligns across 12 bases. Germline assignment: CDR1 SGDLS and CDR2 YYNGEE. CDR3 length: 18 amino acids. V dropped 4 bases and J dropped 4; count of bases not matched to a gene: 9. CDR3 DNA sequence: TGTGCCAGCAGCCCGCCGGGACAGGGGGCAGGGGGGGCCAACGTCCTGACTTTC. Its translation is CASSPPGQGAGGANVLTF.

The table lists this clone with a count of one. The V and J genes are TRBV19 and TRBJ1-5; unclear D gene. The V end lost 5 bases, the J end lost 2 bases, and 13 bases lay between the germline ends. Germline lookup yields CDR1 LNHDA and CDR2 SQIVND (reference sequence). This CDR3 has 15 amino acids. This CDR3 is CASSASWGGNQPQHF. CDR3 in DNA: TGTGCCAGTAGTGCGTCTTGGGGAGGCAATCAGCCCCAGCATTTT.

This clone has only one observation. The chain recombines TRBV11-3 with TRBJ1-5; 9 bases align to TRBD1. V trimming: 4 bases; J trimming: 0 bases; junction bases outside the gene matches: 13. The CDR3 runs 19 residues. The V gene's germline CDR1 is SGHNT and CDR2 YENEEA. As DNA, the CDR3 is TGTGCCAGCAGCTCCCGGACAGGGGACAACCGTTATAGCAATCAGCCCCAGCATTTT. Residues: CASSSRTGDNRYSNQPQHF.

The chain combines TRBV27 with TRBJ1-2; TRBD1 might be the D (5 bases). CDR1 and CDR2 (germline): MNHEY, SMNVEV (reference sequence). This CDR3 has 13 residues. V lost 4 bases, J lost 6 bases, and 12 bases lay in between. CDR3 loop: CASSWGGGNGYTF. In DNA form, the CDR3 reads TGTGCCAGCAGTTGGGGGGGAGGGAATGGCTACACCTTC.

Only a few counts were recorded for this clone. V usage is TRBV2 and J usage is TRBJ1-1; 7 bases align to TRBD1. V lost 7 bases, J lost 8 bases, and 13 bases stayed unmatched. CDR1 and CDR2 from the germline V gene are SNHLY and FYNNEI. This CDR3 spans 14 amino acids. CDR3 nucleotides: TGTGCCAGCATTGGGACAGCCTTGAACAGGGAAGCTTTCTTT. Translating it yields CASIGTALNREAFF.

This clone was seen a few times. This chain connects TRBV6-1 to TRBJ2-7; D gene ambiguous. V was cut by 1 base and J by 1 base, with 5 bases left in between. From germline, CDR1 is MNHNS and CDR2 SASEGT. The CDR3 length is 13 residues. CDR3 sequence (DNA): TGTGCCAGCAGTGAAGGCCTATCCTACGAGCAGTACTTC. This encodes CASSEGLSYEQYF.

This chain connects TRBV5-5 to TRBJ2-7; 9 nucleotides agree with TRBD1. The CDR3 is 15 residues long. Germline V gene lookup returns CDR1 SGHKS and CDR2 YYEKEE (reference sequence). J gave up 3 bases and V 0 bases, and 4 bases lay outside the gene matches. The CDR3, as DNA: TGTGCCAGCAGCTTGGCGGGGACAGGGAACTACGAGCAGTACTTC. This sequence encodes CASSLAGTGNYEQYF.

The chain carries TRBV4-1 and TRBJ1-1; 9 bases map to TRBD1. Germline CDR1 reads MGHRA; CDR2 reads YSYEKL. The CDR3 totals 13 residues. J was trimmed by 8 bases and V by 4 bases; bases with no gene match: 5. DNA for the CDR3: TGCGCCAGCAGCCTTGGACAGGGGTCCGAAGCTTTCTTT. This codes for CASSLGQGSEAFF.

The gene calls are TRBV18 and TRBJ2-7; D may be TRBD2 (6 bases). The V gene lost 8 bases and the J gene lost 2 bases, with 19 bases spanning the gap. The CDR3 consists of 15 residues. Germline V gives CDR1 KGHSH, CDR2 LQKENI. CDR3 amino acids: CASTDLEGGAYEQYF. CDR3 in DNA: TGTGCCAGCACGGACTTGGAGGGAGGCGCCTACGAGCAGTACTTC.

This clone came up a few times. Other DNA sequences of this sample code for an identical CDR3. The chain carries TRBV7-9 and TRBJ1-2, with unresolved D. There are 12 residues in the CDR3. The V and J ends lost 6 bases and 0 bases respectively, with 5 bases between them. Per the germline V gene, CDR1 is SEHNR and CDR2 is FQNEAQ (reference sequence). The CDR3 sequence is CASSLSNYGYTF. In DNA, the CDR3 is TGTGCCAGCAGTCTATCTAACTATGGCTACACCTTC.

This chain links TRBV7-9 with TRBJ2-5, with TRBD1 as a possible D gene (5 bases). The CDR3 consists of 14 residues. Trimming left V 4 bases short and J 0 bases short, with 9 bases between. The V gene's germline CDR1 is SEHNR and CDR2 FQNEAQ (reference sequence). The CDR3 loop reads CASSSTVYQETQYF. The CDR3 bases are TGTGCCAGCAGCTCGACAGTGTACCAAGAGACCCAGTACTTC. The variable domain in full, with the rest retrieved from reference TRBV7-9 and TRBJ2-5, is DTGVSQNPRHKITKRGQNVTFRCDPISEHNRLYWYRQTLGQGPEFLTYFQNEAQLEKSRLLSDRFSAERPKGSFSTLEIQRTEQGDSAMYLCASSSTVYQETQYFGPGTRLLVL.

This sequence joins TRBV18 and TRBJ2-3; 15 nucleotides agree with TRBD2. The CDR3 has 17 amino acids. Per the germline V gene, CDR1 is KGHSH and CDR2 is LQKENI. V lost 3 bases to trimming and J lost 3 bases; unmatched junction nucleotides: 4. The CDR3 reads CASSPRTSGGATDTQYF. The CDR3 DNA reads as TGTGCCAGCTCACCCCGGACTAGCGGGGGGGCGACAGATACGCAGTATTTT.

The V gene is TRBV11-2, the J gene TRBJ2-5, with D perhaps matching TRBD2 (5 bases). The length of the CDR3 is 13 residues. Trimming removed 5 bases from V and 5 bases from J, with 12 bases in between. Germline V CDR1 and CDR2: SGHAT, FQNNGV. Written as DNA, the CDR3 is TGTGCCAGCAGCGCGCCGGGATGGGAGACCCAGTACTTC. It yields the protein CASSAPGWETQYF.